The 10 T cell receptor beta chains reported below all come from one sample, sequenced in a study of T cell repertoires in cytomegalovirus infection. TCRdb re-derived calls from the reads in MiXCR, one entry per CDR3 protein. The top ten hold around 48% of the sample, which has a few hundred thousand distinct CDR3 sequences, 40% seen once. The antigens these receptors bind are not known. The sample in question was cultured PBMCs, obtained from culture after CMV antigen stimulation. These receptor sequences come from a human donor in good health (CMV status not recorded). Some clones in this sample may be carry-over from other donors' samples.

The V gene is TRBV7-6, the J gene TRBJ2-1; D gene unclear. V lost 1 base and J 2 bases, leaving 15 bases between the germline ends. This CDR3 contains 17 residues. Germline assignment: CDR1 SGHVS and CDR2 FNYEAQ. The CDR3 reads CASSLVIGEDPYNEQFF. As DNA, the CDR3 is TGTGCCAGCAGCTTAGTAATTGGCGAGGACCCCTACAATGAGCAGTTCTTC.

The chain has TRBV12-3 or TRBV12-4 and TRBJ2-5, with D possibly being TRBD2 (5 bases). With 5 bases removed from V and 5 bases from J, the gap between germline ends came to 15 bases. The CDR3 covers 14 residues. The CDR3 nucleotides read TGTGCCAGCAGTCCTACCCGGGGTAGGGAGACCCAGTACTTC. This encodes CASSPTRGRETQYF.

The chain uses TRBV18 and TRBJ2-5; TRBD1 agrees at 9 bases. The CDR3 loop spans 20 amino acids. The germline gives CDR1 KGHSH, CDR2 LQKENI. V dropped 0 bases and J dropped 3; count of bases not matched to a gene: 17. The DNA for the CDR3 is TGTGCCAGCTCACCACCCAACGCTTTGACGGACAGGGGACGCAAAGAGACCCAGTACTTC. It is translated as CASSPPNALTDRGRKETQYF.

This clonotype was seen just once. The CDR3 bases are TGTGCCAGCAGCTTAGACGGTATGGTAGATACGCAGTATTTT. Amino acid sequence: CASSLDGMVDTQYF. The chain carries TRBV7-9 and TRBJ2-3; D call uncertain. This CDR3 spans 14 amino acids. Trimming cost V 1 base and J 5 bases, with 10 bases left between them. The germline V gene has CDR1 SEHNR and CDR2 FQNEAQ (reference sequence).

This clonotype was seen more than once but under ten times. The chain has TRBV6-2 or TRBV6-3 and TRBJ1-5; D might be TRBD1 (5 bases). Trimming shortened V by 2 bases and J by 10 bases, and 18 bases separated the two germline ends. The CDR3 consists of 15 residues. Germline CDR1 and CDR2: MNHEY and SVGEGT. CDR3 bases: TGTGCCAGCAGTTACCAACTTTTCGGAGGGGAACCCCAGCATTTT. Protein: CASSYQLFGGEPQHF.

The chain is built from TRBV11-2 and TRBJ1-3, with a weak D call TRBD1 (5 bases). This CDR3 comprises 20 residues. CDR1 and CDR2 from the germline V gene are SGHAT and FQNNGV. The V gene lost 4 bases and the J gene lost 0 bases, with 25 bases spanning the gap. DNA for the CDR3: TGTGCCAGCAGCTCGAAGTGGGGCAGGTGGACCTCTCCCTCTGGAAACACCATATATTTT. Amino acid sequence: CASSSKWGRWTSPSGNTIYF.

This clonotype was seen ten or more times. This sequence joins TRBV7-2 and TRBJ2-1, with TRBD2 matching 11 bases. Germline V CDR1 and CDR2: SGHTA, FQGNSA. Trimming took 3 bases from V and 2 from J; bases not matched to a gene: 0. CDR3 length: 15 residues. The CDR3 sequence is CASSLTSGAYNEQFF. In DNA form, the CDR3 reads TGTGCCAGCAGCTTGACTAGCGGGGCCTACAATGAGCAGTTCTTC.

This clonotype was detected a few times. The rearrangement links TRBV28 to TRBJ2-7; D is possibly TRBD1 (6 bases). The CDR3 covers 15 residues. Trimming cost V 3 bases and J 2 bases, with 14 bases left between them. Germline CDR1 MDHEN, CDR2 SYDVKM. CDR3 loop: CASSFPLTGTYEQYF. The DNA for the CDR3 is TGTGCCAGCAGTTTTCCCTTGACAGGAACCTACGAGCAGTACTTC.

Only one count was recorded for this clonotype. The rearrangement joins TRBV10-3 to TRBJ2-2; 8 nucleotides align to TRBD1. This CDR3 has 16 amino acids. The V and J ends lost 2 bases and 5 bases, in that order; junction bases with no gene match: 7. CDR1 is ENHRY and CDR2 is SYGVKD in the germline V gene. DNA of the CDR3: TGTGCCATCAGTGAGGGACAGGGTGGGGGAACCGGGGAGCTGTTTTTT. Encoded protein: CAISEGQGGGTGELFF.

This clonotype came up a few times. The V gene is TRBV6-1, the J gene TRBJ2-3, with 7 bases that match TRBD2. Per germline, CDR1 MNHNS and CDR2 SASEGT. There are 17 residues in the CDR3. V shed 6 bases, J shed 4 bases, and the junction held 16 bases outside the gene matches. The CDR3 sequence is CASRSSKGLLLADTQYF. Written as DNA, the CDR3 is TGTGCCAGCAGATCATCTAAGGGACTACTTCTAGCAGATACGCAGTATTTT.